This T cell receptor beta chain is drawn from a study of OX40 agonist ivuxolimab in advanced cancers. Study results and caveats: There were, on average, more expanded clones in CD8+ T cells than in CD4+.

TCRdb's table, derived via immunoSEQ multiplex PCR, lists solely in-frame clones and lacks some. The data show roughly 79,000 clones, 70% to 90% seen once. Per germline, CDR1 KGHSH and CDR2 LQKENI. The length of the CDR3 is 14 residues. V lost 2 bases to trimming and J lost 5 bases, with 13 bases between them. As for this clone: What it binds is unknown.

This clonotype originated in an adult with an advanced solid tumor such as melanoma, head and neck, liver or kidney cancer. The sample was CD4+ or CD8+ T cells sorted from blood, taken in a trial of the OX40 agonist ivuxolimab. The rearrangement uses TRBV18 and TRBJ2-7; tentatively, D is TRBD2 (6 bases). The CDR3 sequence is CASSPRGGDHEQYF. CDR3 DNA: TGTGCCAGCTCACCAAGGGGCGGGGACCACGAGCAGTACTTC.